This TCR beta chain originates from a study of T-cell reconstitution after alpha-beta-depleted transplantation in children. Overall study findings and caveats: Among T cells one year after transplant, newly produced cells accounted for most counts and diversity. The high TCRbeta diversity at day 60 in some patients came from surviving recipient T cells and thymic progenitors. The origin of alpha-beta T cells about two months after transplant was reportedly several hundred expanded graft clones.

About this clonotype: As yet, its antigen is unknown.

Unique molecular identifiers tagged the TCRbeta library. TCRdb re-derived calls from the PCR reads in MiXCR, one entry per CDR3 protein. This table has about a million distinct CDR3 sequences, 25% to 35% appearing once. The CDR3 has 13 residues. V lost 4 bases to trimming and J lost 3 bases, with 10 bases between them. The genes are TRBV12-3 or TRBV12-4 and TRBJ2-7, with D hard to call. The clonotype was recovered from a boy less than two years old who had a stem cell transplant for SCID, so the T cells may come from the graft donor. Sequences were derived from PBMCs, mostly from graft donor cells, sampled 360 days after TCRalphabeta/CD19-depleted stem cell transplant. The DNA of the CDR3 is TGTGCCAGCAGTTACGGCCAATTCTACGAGCAGTACTTC. This encodes CASSYGQFYEQYF.